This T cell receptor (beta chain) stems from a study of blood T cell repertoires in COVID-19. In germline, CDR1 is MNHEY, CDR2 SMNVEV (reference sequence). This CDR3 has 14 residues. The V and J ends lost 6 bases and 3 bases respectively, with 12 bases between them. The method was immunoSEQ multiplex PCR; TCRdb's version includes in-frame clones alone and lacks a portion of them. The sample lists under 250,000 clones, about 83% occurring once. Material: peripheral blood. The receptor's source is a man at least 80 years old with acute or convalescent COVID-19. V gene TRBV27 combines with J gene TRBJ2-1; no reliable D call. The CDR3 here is CASSADPGYNEQFF. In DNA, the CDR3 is TGTGCCAGCAGCGCAGACCCAGGCTACAATGAGCAGTTCTTC.